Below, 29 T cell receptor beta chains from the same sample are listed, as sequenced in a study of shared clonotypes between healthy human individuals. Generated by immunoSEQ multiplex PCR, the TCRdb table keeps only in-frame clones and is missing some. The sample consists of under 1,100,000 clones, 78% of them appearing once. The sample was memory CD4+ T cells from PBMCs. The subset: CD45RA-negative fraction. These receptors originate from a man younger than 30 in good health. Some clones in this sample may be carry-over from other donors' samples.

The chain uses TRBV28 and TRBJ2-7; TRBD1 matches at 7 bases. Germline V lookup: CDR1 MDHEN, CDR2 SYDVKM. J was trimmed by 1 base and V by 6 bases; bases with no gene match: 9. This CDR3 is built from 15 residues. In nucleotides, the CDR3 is TGTGCCAGCAGCCGCCCAAAACAGGGGTCCTACGAGCAGTACTTC. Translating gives CASSRPKQGSYEQYF.

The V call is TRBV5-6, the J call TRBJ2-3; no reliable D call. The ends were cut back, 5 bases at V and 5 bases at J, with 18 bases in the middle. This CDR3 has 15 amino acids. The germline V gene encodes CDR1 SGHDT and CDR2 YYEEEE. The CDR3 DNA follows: TGTGCCAGCAGTTTATTACTCGGAACCGGAGATACGCAGTATTTT. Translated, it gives CASSLLLGTGDTQYF.

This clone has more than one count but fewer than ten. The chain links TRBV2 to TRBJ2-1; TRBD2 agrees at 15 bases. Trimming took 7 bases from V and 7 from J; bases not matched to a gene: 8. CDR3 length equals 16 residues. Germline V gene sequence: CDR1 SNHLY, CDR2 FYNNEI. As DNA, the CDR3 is TGTGCCAGCATTAGGACTAGCGGGAGGGTTGGAAATGAGCAGTTCTTC. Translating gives CASIRTSGRVGNEQFF.

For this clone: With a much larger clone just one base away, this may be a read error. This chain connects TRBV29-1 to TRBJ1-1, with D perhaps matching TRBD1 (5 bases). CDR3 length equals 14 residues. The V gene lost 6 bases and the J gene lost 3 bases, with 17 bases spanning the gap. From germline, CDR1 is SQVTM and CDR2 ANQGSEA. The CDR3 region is CSVPGWGSDTEAFF. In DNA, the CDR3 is TGCAGCGTCCCCGGGTGGGGGTCGGACACTGAAGCTTTCTTT.

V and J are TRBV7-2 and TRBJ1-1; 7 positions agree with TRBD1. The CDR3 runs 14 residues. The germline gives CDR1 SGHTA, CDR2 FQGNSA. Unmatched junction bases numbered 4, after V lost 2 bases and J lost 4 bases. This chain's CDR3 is CASSLQGEGTEAFF. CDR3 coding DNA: TGTGCCAGCAGCTTACAGGGGGAAGGCACTGAAGCTTTCTTT.

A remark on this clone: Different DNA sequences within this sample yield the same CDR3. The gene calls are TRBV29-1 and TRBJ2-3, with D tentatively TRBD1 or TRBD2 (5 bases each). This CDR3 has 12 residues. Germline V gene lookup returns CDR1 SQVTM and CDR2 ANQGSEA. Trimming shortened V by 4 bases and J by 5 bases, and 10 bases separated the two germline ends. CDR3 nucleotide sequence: TGCAGCGTTGGAGGGGCAAGAGATACGCAGTATTTT. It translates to CSVGGARDTQYF.

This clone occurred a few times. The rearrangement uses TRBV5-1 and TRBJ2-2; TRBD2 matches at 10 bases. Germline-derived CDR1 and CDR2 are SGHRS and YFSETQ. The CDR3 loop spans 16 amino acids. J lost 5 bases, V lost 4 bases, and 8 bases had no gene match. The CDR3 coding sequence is TGCGCCAGCAGCCTGGTGCCTAGCGGGAGAACCGGGGAGCTGTTTTTT. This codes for CASSLVPSGRTGELFF.

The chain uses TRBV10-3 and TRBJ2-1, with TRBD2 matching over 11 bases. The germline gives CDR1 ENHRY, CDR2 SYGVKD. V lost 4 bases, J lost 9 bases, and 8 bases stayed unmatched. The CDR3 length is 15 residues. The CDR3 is CAISVASGRWGEQFF. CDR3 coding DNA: TGTGCCATCAGTGTGGCTAGCGGGAGGTGGGGTGAGCAGTTCTTC.

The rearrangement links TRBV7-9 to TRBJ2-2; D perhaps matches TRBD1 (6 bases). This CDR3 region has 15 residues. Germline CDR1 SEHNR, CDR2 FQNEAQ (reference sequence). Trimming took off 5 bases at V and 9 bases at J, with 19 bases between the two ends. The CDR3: CASSLQPAGARELFF. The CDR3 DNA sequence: TGTGCCAGCAGCCTCCAACCGGCAGGGGCGAGGGAGCTGTTTTTT.

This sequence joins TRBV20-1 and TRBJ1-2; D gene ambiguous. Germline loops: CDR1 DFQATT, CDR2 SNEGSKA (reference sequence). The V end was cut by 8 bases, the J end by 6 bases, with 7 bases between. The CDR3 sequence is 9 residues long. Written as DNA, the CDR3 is TGCAGTACGGATAATGGCTACACCTTC. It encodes CSTDNGYTF.

The CDR3 here is CASSTGTRETQYF. DNA for the CDR3: TGTGCCAGCAGCACAGGGACAAGGGAGACCCAGTACTTC. The chain joins TRBV5-4 to TRBJ2-5; D is possibly TRBD1 (6 bases). This CDR3 region has 13 residues. The germline V gene has CDR1 SGHNT and CDR2 YYREEE (reference sequence). Trimming took off 4 bases at V and 5 bases at J, with 12 bases between the two ends.

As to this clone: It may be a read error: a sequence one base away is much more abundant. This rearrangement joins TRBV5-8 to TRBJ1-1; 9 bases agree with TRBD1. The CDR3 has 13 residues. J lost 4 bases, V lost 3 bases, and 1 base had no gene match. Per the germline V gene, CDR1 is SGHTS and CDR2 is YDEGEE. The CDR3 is CASSWDRATEAFF. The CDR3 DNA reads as TGTGCCAGCAGCTGGGACAGGGCCACTGAAGCTTTCTTT.

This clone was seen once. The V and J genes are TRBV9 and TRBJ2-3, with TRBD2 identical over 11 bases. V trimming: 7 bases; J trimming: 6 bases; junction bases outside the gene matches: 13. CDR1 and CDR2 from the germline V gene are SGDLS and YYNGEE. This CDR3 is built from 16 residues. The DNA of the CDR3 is TGTGCCAGCGCCCCATCTGGGGCTAGCGGGGGGGATACGCAGTATTTT. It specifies CASAPSGASGGDTQYF.

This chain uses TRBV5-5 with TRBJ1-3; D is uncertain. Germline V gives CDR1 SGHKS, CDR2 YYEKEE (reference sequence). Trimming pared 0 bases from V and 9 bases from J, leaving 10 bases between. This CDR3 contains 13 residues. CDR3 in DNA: TGTGCCAGCAGCTTGGAACCCAGAGGCACCATATATTTT. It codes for CASSLEPRGTIYF. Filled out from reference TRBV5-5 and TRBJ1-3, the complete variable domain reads DAGVTQSPTHLIKTRGQQVTLRCSPISGHKSVSWYQQVLGQGPQFIFQYYEKEERGRGNFPDRFSARQFPNYSSELNVNALLLGDSALYLCASSLEPRGTIYFGEGSWLTVV.

CDR3 in DNA: TGTGCCAGCAGTAGCGGACAGGGCCCCTCTAAGGATGGCTACACCTTC. Translated: CASSSGQGPSKDGYTF. The rearrangement uses TRBV28 and TRBJ1-2, with 8 bases identical to TRBD1. V gave up 5 bases and J gave up 6 bases; unmatched junction bases: 14. The CDR3 loop spans 16 amino acids. Germline CDR1 is MDHEN and CDR2 is SYDVKM.

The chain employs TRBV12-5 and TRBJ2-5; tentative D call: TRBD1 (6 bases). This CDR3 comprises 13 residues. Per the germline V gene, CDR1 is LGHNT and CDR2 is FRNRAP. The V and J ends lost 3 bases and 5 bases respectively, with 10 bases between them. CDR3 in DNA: TGTGCTAGTGGTTTTGCCGACAGGGAGACCCAGTACTTC. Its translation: CASGFADRETQYF. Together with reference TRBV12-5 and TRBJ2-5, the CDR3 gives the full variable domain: DARVTQTPRHKVTEMGQEVTMRCQPILGHNTVFWYRQTMMQGLELLAYFRNRAPLDDSGMPKDRFSAEMPDATLATLKIQPSEPRDSAVYFCASGFADRETQYFGPGTRLLVL.

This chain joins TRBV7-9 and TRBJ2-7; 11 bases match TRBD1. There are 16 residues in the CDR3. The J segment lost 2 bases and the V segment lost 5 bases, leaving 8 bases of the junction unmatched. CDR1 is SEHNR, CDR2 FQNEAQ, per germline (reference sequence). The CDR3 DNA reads TGTGCCAGCAGCCGCCTCCGGGACAGGGGGACCTACGAGCAGTACTTC. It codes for CASSRLRDRGTYEQYF.

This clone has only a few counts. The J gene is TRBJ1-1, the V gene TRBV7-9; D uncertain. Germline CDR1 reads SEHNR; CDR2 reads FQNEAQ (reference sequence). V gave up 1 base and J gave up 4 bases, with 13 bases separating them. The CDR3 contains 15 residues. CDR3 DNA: TGTGCCAGCAGCTTAGGAGGCGTCAAGGGCACTGAAGCTTTCTTT. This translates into CASSLGGVKGTEAFF.

The CDR3 DNA reads as TGTGCCAGCAGCCGAGCCGTGGCTAGCGGCTCCTACAATGAGCAGTTCTTC. Amino acid sequence: CASSRAVASGSYNEQFF. The gene calls are TRBV4-2 and TRBJ2-1; TRBD2 agrees at 7 bases. J lost 0 bases, V lost 4 bases, and 9 bases had no gene match. The CDR3 loop spans 17 amino acids. Germline assignment: CDR1 LGHNA and CDR2 YNFKEQ.

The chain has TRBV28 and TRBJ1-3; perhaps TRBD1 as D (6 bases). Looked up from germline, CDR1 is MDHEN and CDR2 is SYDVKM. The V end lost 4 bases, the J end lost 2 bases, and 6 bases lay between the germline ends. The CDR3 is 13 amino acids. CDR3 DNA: TGTGCCAGCAGTTCAGGGGCTGGAAACACCATATATTTT. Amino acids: CASSSGAGNTIYF.

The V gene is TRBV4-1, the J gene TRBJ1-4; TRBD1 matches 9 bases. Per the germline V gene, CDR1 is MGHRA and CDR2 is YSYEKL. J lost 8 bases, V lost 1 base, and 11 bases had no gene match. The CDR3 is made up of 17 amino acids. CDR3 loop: CASSQGVRQGGKEKLFF. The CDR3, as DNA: TGCGCCAGCAGCCAAGGAGTGAGACAGGGGGGTAAGGAAAAACTGTTTTTT.

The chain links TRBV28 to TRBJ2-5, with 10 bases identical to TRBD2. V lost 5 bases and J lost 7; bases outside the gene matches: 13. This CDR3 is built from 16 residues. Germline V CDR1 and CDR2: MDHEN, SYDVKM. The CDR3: CASSPPSSSGRGTQYF. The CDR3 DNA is TGTGCCAGCAGTCCACCCAGTTCTAGCGGGAGAGGGACCCAGTACTTC.

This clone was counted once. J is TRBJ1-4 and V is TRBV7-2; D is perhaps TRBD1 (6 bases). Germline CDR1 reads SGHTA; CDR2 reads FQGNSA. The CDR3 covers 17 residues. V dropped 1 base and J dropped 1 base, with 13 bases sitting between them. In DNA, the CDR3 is TGTGCCAGCAGCTTAGGGGGGGGCCCCGGAACTAATGAAAAACTGTTTTTT. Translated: CASSLGGGPGTNEKLFF.

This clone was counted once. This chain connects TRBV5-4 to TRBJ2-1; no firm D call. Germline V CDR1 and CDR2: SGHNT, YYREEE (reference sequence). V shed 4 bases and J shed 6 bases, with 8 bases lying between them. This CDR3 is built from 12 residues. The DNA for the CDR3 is TGTGCCAGCAGCCGAGTAGGCAATGAGCAGTTCTTC. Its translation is CASSRVGNEQFF.

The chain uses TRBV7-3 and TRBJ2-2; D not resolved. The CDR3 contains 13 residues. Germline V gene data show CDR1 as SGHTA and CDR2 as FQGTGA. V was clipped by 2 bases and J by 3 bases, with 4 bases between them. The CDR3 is CASSLWDTGELFF. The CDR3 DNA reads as TGTGCCAGCAGCTTATGGGACACCGGGGAGCTGTTTTTT. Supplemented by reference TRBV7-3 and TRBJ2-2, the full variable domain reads GAGVSQTPSNKVTEKGKYVELRCDPISGHTALYWYRQSLGQGPEFLIYFQGTGAADDSGLPNDRFFAVRPEGSVSTLKIQRTERGDSAVYLCASSLWDTGELFFGEGSRLTVL.

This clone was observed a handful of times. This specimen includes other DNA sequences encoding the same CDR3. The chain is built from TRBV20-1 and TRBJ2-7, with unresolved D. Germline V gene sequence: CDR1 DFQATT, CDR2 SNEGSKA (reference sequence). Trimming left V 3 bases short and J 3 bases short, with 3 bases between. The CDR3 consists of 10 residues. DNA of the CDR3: TGCAGTGCTAGCGACTACGAGCAGTACTTC. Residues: CSASDYEQYF.

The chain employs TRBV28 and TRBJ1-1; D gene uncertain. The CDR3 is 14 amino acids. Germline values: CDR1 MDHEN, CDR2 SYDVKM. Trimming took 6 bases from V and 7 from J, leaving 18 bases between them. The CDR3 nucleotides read TGTGCCAGCAGAACCTTGGGCGGGCCAGGTGAAGCTTTCTTT. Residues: CASRTLGGPGEAFF.

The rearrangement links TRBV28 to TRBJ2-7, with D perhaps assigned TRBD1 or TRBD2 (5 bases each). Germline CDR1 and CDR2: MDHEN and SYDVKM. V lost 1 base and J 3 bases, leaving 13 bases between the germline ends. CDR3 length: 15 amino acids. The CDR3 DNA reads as TGTGCCAGCAGTTTATATCGGGGCGAGGTCTACGAGCAGTACTTC. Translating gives CASSLYRGEVYEQYF.

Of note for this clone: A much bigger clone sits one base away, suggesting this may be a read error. Here the CDR3 DNA reads TGTGCCAGCAGTGACAGGGGCTATGGCTACACCTTC. It yields the protein CASSDRGYGYTF. V usage is TRBV27 and J usage is TRBJ1-2, with 8 bases lining up with TRBD1. The CDR3 contains 12 residues. The germline gives CDR1 MNHEY, CDR2 SMNVEV (reference sequence). The ends lost 5 bases at V and 4 bases at J; junction bases unmatched: 0.